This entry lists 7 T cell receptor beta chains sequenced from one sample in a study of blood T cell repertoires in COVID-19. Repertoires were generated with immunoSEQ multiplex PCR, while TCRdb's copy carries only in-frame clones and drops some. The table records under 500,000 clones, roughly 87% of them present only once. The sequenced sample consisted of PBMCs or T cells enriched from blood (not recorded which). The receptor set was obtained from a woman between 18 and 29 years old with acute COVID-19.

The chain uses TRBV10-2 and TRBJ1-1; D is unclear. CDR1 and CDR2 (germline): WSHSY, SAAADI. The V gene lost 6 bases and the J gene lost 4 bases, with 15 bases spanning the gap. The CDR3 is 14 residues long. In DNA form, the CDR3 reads TGCGCCAGCAGACGGGGAGGGTTGAGCACTGAAGCTTTCTTT. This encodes CASRRGGLSTEAFF.

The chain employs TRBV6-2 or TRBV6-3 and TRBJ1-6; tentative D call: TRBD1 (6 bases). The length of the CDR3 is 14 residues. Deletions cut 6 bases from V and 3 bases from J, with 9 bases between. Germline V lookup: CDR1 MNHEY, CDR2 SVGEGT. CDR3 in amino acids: CASSLDSYNSPLHF. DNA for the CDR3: TGTGCCAGCAGCCTGGACAGCTATAATTCACCCCTCCACTTT.

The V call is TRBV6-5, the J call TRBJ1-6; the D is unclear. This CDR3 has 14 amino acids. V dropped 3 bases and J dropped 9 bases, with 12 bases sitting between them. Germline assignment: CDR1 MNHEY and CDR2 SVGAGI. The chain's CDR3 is CASSYMGSGSPLHF. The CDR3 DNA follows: TGTGCCAGCAGTTATATGGGCTCAGGTTCACCCCTCCACTTT.

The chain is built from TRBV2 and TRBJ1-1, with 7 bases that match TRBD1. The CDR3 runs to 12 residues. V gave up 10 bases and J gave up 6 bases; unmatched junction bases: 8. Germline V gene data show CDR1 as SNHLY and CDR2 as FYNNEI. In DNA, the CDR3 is TGTGCCATCAGGGGGAGTCCATCTGAAGCTTTCTTT. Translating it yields CAIRGSPSEAFF.

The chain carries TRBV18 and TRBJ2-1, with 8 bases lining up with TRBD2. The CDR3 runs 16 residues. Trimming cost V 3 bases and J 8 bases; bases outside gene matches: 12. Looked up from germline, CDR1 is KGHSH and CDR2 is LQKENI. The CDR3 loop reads CASSPPSSGRGYEQFF. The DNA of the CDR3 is TGTGCCAGCTCACCTCCTTCGAGCGGGAGAGGCTATGAGCAGTTCTTC.

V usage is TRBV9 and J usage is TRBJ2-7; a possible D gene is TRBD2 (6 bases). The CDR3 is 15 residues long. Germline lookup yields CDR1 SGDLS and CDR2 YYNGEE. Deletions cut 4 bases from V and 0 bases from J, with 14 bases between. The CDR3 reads CASSPRAGSSYEQYF. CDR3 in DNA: TGTGCCAGCAGCCCACGAGCGGGTAGCTCCTACGAGCAGTACTTC.

CDR3: CASSYMGTVYGYTF. The CDR3 DNA is TGTGCCAGCAGTTACATGGGGACAGTTTATGGCTACACCTTC. V is TRBV6-5 and J is TRBJ1-2; 7 positions match TRBD1. CDR3 size: 14 residues. Per the germline V gene, CDR1 is MNHEY and CDR2 is SVGAGI. The J segment lost 5 bases and the V segment lost 2 bases, leaving 5 bases of the junction unmatched.